The 3 T cell receptor beta chains in this list originate from one sample, sequenced in a study of blood T cells in healthy people across ages. Primed by a sample-barcoded 5' primer and a J-beta primer mix, a second PCR proceeded for about 7 to 11 cycles. In TCRdb, the 5' RACE reads were re-called with MiXCR into one record per CDR3 protein. The sample holds about 500,000 distinct CDR3 sequences, approximately 25% seen once. The same sample was also studied in work on T cells of mothers and their children.

The sequenced material came from blood. Source of these receptors: a boy younger than 18 in good health.

This clonotype was detected a few times. The genes are TRBV5-5 and TRBJ2-4; TRBD1 might be the D (5 bases). The length of the CDR3 is 15 residues. V was trimmed by 2 bases and J by 8 bases, leaving 17 bases between them. Germline V gene sequence: CDR1 SGHKS, CDR2 YYEKEE (reference sequence). In DNA, the CDR3 is TGTGCCAGCAGCTTTACAGGCGATCTGGGATACATTCAGTACTTC. This codes for CASSFTGDLGYIQYF.

This clonotype was observed many times. The V gene is TRBV28, the J gene TRBJ1-4, with D perhaps matching TRBD1 (5 bases). Germline loops: CDR1 MDHEN, CDR2 SYDVKM. The CDR3 has 15 residues. V lost 1 base, J lost 8 bases, and 14 bases lay in between. As DNA, the CDR3 is TGTGCCAGCAGTTTATCGGCGGGGGAGGAAGAAAAACTGTTTTTT. This sequence encodes CASSLSAGEEEKLFF.

This clonotype was observed a handful of times. The chain combines TRBV9 with TRBJ1-3, with D possibly matching TRBD1 (5 bases). CDR1 SGDLS and CDR2 YYNGEE come from the germline V gene. V was pared by 2 bases and J by 7 bases, with 13 bases between. The CDR3 is 14 amino acids. The CDR3 sequence is CASSVGSQGNTIYF. The CDR3, as DNA: TGTGCCAGCAGCGTCGGCTCCCAGGGTAACACCATATATTTT.